This passage covers 13 T cell receptor beta chains from one sample sequenced in a study of blood T cell repertoires in COVID-19. Clones were sequenced by immunoSEQ multiplex PCR, and TCRdb holds only the in-frame ones, with some missing. The sample shows more than 250,000 clones, 86% of them seen only once. The specimen was peripheral blood. The source of these receptors is a woman between 50 and 59 years old with acute or convalescent COVID-19.

V and J are TRBV5-1 and TRBJ1-4; 7 positions match TRBD1. In germline, CDR1 is SGHRS, CDR2 YFSETQ. The CDR3 has 16 amino acids. With V trimmed by 7 bases and J by 0 bases, 9 bases remained unmatched. The CDR3: CASRPGQSATNEKLFF. The CDR3 coding sequence is TGCGCCAGCCGACCGGGACAGAGTGCAACTAATGAAAAACTGTTTTTT.

This clone was seen a single time. The V and J genes are TRBV29-1 and TRBJ1-4, with 7 bases lining up with TRBD1. The V gene's germline CDR1 is SQVTM and CDR2 ANQGSEA. The CDR3 runs 14 residues. The J segment lost 1 base and the V segment lost 3 bases, leaving 2 bases of the junction unmatched. The CDR3 DNA sequence: TGCAGCGTTGATACAGGGGAAACTAATGAAAAACTGTTTTTT. It yields the protein CSVDTGETNEKLFF.

The chain couples TRBV28 to TRBJ2-1; weak D call: TRBD2 (5 bases). V lost 3 bases, J lost 7 bases, and 19 bases lay in between. The germline V gene encodes CDR1 MDHEN and CDR2 SYDVKM. The CDR3 sequence is 16 residues long. CDR3 in amino acids: CASSFQGLTEGNEQFF. The CDR3 bases are TGTGCCAGCAGTTTCCAAGGACTTACGGAAGGGAATGAGCAGTTCTTC.

The rearrangement uses TRBV5-1 and TRBJ2-1; weak D call: TRBD2 (6 bases). This CDR3 has 15 amino acids. Looked up from germline, CDR1 is SGHRS and CDR2 is YFSETQ. Trimming removed 0 bases from V and 0 bases from J, with 7 bases in between. The CDR3 DNA is TGCGCCAGCAGCTTGGCGGGAGACTCCTACAATGAGCAGTTCTTC. Its protein is CASSLAGDSYNEQFF.

The chain combines TRBV2 with TRBJ2-3, with TRBD2 matching over 9 bases. With 2 bases clipped from V and 2 bases from J, the junction kept 2 bases outside the gene matches. From germline, CDR1 is SNHLY and CDR2 FYNNEI. The CDR3 runs 15 residues. The DNA of the CDR3 is TGTGCCAGCAGTGAACTAGCGGGAAACACAGATACGCAGTATTTT. It codes for CASSELAGNTDTQYF.

The J gene is TRBJ2-2, the V gene TRBV29-1; no reliable D call. The CDR3 has 11 amino acids. Germline V gene data show CDR1 as SQVTM and CDR2 as ANQGSEA. The ends were cut back, 4 bases at V and 7 bases at J, with 7 bases in the middle. DNA of the CDR3: TGCAGCGTTGTGGGCTACGGGGAGCTGTTTTTT. Its protein is CSVVGYGELFF.

The V and J genes are TRBV18 and TRBJ1-3; D is unresolved. CDR3 length: 15 residues. Trimming cost V 3 bases and J 0 bases, with 9 bases left between them. The germline V gene has CDR1 KGHSH and CDR2 LQKENI. The CDR3 nucleotides read TGTGCCAGCTCACCCGACACCTTCTCTGGAAACACCATATATTTT. It encodes CASSPDTFSGNTIYF.

The chain combines TRBV3-1 (or the pseudogene TRBV3-2) with TRBJ1-2; TRBD1 agrees at 9 bases. This CDR3 spans 13 amino acids. The V segment lost 4 bases and the J segment 7 bases; nucleotides outside the gene matches: 4. Per the germline V gene, CDR1 is LGHDT and CDR2 is YNNKEL (reference sequence). Here the CDR3 DNA reads TGTGCCAGCAGCCCACAGGGGGCAGGTGGCTACACCTTC. It codes for CASSPQGAGGYTF.

This clone was picked up a small number of times. The chain has TRBV2 and TRBJ2-3; 8 bases are shared with TRBD2. CDR1 and CDR2 (germline): SNHLY, FYNNEI. With V trimmed by 8 bases and J by 0 bases, 7 bases remained unmatched. This CDR3 comprises 15 residues. In DNA form, the CDR3 reads TGTGCCAGCGGGGGACTAGTTTCGAGCACAGATACGCAGTATTTT. This gives the protein CASGGLVSSTDTQYF.

The chain links TRBV7-2 to TRBJ2-1; 9 nucleotides align to TRBD2. V lost 5 bases and J lost 0; bases outside the gene matches: 8. The CDR3 is made up of 17 amino acids. Germline CDR1 and CDR2: SGHTA and FQGNSA. CDR3 residues: CASSHRLAAFSYNEQFF. CDR3 nucleotides: TGTGCCAGCAGCCACAGACTAGCGGCCTTCTCCTACAATGAGCAGTTCTTC. Drawing the rest from reference TRBV7-2 and TRBJ2-1, the complete variable domain is GAGVSQSPSNKVTEKGKDVELRCDPISGHTALYWYRQSLGQGLEFLIYFQGNSAPDKSGLPSDRFSAERTGGSVSTLTIQRTQQEDSAVYLCASSHRLAAFSYNEQFFGPGTRLTVL.

The chain has TRBV5-6 and TRBJ2-1, with D hard to call. CDR1 is SGHDT, CDR2 YYEEEE, per germline. CDR3 size: 12 residues. V was clipped by 0 bases and J by 5 bases, with 3 bases between them. CDR3 coding DNA: TGTGCCAGCAGCTTGGGAGACAATGAGCAGTTCTTC. Amino acid sequence: CASSLGDNEQFF.

The chain recombines TRBV4-3 with TRBJ2-1, with 11 bases aligning to TRBD2. Germline trimming cut 4 bases from V and 7 bases from J; bases unmatched to any gene: 9. Germline values: CDR1 LGHNA, CDR2 YSLEER. The CDR3 loop spans 16 amino acids. CDR3 residues: CASSLSRRLAGNEQFF. The CDR3, as DNA: TGCGCCAGCAGCCTATCCCGCCGACTAGCGGGGAATGAGCAGTTCTTC.

This sequence joins TRBV5-5 and TRBJ2-7; possibly TRBD2 for D (5 bases). Germline CDR1 reads SGHKS; CDR2 reads YYEKEE (reference sequence). The V and J ends lost 2 bases and 3 bases respectively, with 15 bases between them. This CDR3 has 15 amino acids. The DNA of the CDR3 is TGTGCCAGCAGCTTCGGGAATAATGGGATCTACGAGCAGTACTTC. Protein product: CASSFGNNGIYEQYF. Together with reference TRBV5-5 and TRBJ2-7, the CDR3 gives the full variable domain: DAGVTQSPTHLIKTRGQQVTLRCSPISGHKSVSWYQQVLGQGPQFIFQYYEKEERGRGNFPDRFSARQFPNYSSELNVNALLLGDSALYLCASSFGNNGIYEQYFGPGTRLTVT.